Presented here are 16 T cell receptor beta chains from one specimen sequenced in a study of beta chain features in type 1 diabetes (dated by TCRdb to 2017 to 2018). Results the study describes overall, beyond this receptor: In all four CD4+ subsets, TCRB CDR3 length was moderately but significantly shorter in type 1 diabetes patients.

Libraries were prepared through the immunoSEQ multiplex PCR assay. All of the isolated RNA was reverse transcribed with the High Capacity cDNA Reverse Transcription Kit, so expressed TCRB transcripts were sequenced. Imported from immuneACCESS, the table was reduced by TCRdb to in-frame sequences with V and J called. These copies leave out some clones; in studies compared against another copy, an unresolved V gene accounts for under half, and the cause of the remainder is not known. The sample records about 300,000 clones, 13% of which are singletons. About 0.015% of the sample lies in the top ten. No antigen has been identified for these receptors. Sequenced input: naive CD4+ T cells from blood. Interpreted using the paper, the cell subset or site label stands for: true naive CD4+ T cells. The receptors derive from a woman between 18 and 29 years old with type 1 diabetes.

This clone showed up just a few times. The DNA of the CDR3 is TGTGCCAGCAGCACAGGACTAGCGGGAGAATGGGACATTCAGTACTTC. It yields the protein CASSTGLAGEWDIQYF. This sequence joins TRBV7-9 and TRBJ2-4; 13 bases line up with TRBD2. V lost 5 bases to trimming and J lost 8 bases; unmatched junction nucleotides: 9. CDR1 is SEHNR, CDR2 FQNEAQ, per germline (reference sequence). This CDR3 comprises 16 residues.

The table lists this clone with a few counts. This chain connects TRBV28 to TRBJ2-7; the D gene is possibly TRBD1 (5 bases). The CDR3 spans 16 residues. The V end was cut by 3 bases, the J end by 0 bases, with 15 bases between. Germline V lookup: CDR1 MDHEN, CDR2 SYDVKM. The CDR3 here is CASSLGRWGGSYEQYV. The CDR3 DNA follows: TGTGCCAGCAGTTTGGGTCGGTGGGGCGGCTCCTACGAGCAGTACGTC.

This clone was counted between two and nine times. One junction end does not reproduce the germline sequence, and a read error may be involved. The CDR3 is CASSLGLAGGGPRMHF. For the CDR3, the DNA is TGTGCCAGCAGCCTGGGACTAGCGGGAGGAGGGCCCAGGATGCACTTC. The chain is built from TRBV5-4 and TRBJ2-5; 15 bases match TRBD2. This CDR3 region has 16 residues. The V gene's germline CDR1 is SGHNT and CDR2 YYREEE (reference sequence).

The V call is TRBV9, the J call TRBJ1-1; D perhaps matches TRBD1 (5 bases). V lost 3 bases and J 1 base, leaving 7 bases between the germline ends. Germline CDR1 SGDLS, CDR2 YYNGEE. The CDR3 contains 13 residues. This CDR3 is CASSGQRNTEAFF. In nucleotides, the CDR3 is TGTGCCAGCAGCGGACAGAGGAACACTGAAGCTTTCTTT.

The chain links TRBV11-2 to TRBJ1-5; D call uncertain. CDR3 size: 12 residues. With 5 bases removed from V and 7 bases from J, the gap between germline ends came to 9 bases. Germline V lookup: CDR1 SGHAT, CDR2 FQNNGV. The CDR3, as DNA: TGTGCCAGCAGCCCCCAAGCACAGCCCCAGCATTTT. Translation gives CASSPQAQPQHF.

The CDR3 coding sequence is TGTGCCAGCAGTCCTAGCGGGAATAGGGGTTACGAGCAGTACTTC. Its protein is CASSPSGNRGYEQYF. The genes are TRBV28 and TRBJ2-7; 9 positions agree with TRBD2. The CDR3 loop spans 15 amino acids. With 5 bases clipped from V and 4 bases from J, the junction kept 9 bases outside the gene matches. The V gene's germline CDR1 is MDHEN and CDR2 SYDVKM.

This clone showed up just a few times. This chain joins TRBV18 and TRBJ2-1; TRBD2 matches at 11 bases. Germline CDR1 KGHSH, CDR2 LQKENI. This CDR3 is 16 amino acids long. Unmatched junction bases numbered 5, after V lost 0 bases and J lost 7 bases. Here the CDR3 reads CASSPPTSGKLNEQFF. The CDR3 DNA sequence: TGTGCCAGCTCACCACCGACTAGCGGGAAGTTGAATGAGCAGTTCTTC.

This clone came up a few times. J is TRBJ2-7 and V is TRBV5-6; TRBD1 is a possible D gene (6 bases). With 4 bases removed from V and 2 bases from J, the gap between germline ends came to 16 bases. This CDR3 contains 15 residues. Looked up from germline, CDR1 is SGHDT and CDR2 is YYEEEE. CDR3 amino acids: CASSQGHLRPYEQYV. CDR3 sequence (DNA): TGTGCCAGCAGCCAGGGACACCTTCGCCCCTACGAGCAGTACGTC.

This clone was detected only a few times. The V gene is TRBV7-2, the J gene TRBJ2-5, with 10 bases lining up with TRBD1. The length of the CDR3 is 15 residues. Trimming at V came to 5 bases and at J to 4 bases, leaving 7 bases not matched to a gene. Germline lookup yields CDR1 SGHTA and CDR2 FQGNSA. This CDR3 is CASSARQGAGETQYF. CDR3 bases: TGTGCCAGCAGCGCCCGACAGGGGGCTGGAGAGACCCAGTACTTC.

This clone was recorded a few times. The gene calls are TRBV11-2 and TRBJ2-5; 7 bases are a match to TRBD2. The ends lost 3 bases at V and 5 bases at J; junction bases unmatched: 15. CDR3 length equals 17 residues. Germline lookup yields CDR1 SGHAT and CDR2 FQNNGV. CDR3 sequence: CASSFGPRTRGGETQYF. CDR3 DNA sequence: TGTGCCAGCAGCTTCGGCCCAAGAACTAGGGGAGGGGAGACCCAGTACTTC.

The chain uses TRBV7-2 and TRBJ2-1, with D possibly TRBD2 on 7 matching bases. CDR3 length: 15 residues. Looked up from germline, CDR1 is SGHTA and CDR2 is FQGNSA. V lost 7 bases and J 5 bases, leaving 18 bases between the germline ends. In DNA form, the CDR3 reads TGTGCCAGCACCCTGGGGGGGCGGGAGAACAATGAGCAGTTCTTC. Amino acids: CASTLGGRENNEQFF.

The DNA for the CDR3 is TGTGCCAGTAGTTGGGGGGGCGAGCAGTACTTC. Residues: CASSWGGEQYF. The V and J genes are TRBV19 and TRBJ2-5, with TRBD2 matching over 7 bases. The last part of the DNA fits TRBJ2-7 better; the J call may be wrong. In germline, CDR1 is LNHDA, CDR2 SQIVND (reference sequence). The CDR3 extends over 11 amino acids.

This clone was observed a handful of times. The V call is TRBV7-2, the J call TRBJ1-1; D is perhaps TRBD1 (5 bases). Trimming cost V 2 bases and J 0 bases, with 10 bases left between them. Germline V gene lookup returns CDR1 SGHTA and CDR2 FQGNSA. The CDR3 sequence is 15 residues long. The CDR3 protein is CASSLTGSMNTEAFF. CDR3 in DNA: TGTGCCAGCAGCTTAACAGGTAGCATGAACACTGAAGCTTTCTTT.

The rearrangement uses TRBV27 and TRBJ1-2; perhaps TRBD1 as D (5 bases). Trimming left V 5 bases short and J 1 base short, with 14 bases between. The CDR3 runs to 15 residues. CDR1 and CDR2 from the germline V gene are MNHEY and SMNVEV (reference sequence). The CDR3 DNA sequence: TGTGCCAGCAGTCCGCGGACAAGGCTTAACTATGGCTACACCTTC. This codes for CASSPRTRLNYGYTF.

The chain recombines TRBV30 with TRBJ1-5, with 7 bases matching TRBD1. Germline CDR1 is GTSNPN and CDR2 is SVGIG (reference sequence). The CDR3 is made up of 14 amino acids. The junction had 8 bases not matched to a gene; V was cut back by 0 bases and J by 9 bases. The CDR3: CAWSVQGTVGPQHF. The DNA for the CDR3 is TGTGCCTGGAGTGTACAAGGGACAGTTGGGCCCCAGCATTTT.

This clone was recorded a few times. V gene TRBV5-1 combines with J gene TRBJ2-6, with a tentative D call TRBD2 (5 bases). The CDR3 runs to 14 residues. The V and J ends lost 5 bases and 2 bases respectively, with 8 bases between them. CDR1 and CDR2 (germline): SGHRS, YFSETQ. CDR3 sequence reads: CASRPGTGANVLTF. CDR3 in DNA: TGCGCCAGCAGACCGGGGACTGGGGCCAACGTCCTGACTTTC.